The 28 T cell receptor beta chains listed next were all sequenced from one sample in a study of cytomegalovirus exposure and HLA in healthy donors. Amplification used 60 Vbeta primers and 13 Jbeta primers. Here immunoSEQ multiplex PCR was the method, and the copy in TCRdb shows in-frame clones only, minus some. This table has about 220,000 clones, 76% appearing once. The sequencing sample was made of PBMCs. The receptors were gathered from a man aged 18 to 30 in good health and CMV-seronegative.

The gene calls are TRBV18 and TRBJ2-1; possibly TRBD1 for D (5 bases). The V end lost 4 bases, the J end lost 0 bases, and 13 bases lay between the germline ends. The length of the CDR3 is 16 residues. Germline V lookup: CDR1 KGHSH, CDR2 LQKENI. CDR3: CASSRGAPSSYNEQFF. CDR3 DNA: TGTGCCAGCTCACGGGGCGCGCCGAGCTCCTACAATGAGCAGTTCTTC.

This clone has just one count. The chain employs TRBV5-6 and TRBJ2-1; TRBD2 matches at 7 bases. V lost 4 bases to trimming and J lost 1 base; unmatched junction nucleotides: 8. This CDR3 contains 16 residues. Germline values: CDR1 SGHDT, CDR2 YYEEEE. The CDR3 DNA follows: TGTGCCAGCAGCCACCCAGCTAGCGGTTCCTACAATGAGCAGTTCTTC. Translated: CASSHPASGSYNEQFF.

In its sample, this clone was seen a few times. As DNA, the CDR3 is TGTGCTAGTGGTTTGCATCATAGGACAAGCTCCTACGAGCAGTACTTC. Protein product: CASGLHHRTSSYEQYF. V gene TRBV12-5 combines with J gene TRBJ2-7, with a weak D call TRBD1 (5 bases). Per the germline V gene, CDR1 is LGHNT and CDR2 is FRNRAP. Trimming left V 2 bases short and J 0 bases short, with 14 bases between. CDR3 size: 16 residues. Using reference TRBV12-5 and TRBJ2-7 for the parts outside the CDR3, the full variable domain is DARVTQTPRHKVTEMGQEVTMRCQPILGHNTVFWYRQTMMQGLELLAYFRNRAPLDDSGMPKDRFSAEMPDATLATLKIQPSEPRDSAVYFCASGLHHRTSSYEQYFGPGTRLTVT.

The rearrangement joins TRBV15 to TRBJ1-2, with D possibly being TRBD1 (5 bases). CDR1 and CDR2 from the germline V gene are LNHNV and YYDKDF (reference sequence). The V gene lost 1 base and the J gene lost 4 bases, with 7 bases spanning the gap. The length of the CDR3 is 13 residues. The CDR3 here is CATSRVQAYGYTF. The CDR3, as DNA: TGTGCCACCAGCAGAGTACAGGCCTATGGCTACACCTTC.

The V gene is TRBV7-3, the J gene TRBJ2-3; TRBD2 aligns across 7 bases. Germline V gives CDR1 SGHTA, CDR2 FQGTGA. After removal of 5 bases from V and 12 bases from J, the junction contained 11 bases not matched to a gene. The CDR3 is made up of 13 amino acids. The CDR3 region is CASSQTGGSAQYF. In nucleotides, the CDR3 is TGTGCCAGCAGCCAGACTGGCGGGAGTGCACAGTATTTT.

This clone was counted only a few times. The CDR3 loop is CASRRDWTNTEAFF. For the CDR3, the DNA is TGTGCCAGCAGGAGGGACTGGACCAACACTGAAGCTTTCTTT. This chain uses TRBV28 with TRBJ1-1, with a possible D match to TRBD1 (5 bases). V lost 6 bases, J lost 2 bases, and 13 bases lay in between. CDR1 MDHEN and CDR2 SYDVKM come from the germline V gene. The CDR3 has 14 residues.

DNA for the CDR3: TGTGCCAGCAGTGTTCTAGCGGGAGTGAAGGGTGAGCAGTTCTTC. Its translation: CASSVLAGVKGEQFF. This sequence joins TRBV2 and TRBJ2-1; 10 bases are a match to TRBD2. CDR3 length: 15 amino acids. V was pared by 4 bases and J by 9 bases, with 9 bases of the junction left unmatched. Per germline, CDR1 SNHLY and CDR2 FYNNEI.

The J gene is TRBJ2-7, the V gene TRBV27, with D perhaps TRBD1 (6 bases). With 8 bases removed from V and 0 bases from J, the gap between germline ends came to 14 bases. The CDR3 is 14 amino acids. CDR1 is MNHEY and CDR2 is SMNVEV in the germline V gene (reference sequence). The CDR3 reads CASGVGAGSYEQYF. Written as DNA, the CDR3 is TGTGCCAGCGGCGTGGGGGCAGGCTCCTACGAGCAGTACTTC.

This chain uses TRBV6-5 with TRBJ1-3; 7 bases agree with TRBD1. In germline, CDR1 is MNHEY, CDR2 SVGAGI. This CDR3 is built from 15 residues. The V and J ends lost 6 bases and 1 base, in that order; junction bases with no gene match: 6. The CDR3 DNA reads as TGTGCCAGCAGCAAACAGGGGTTGTCTGGAAACACCATATATTTT. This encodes CASSKQGLSGNTIYF.

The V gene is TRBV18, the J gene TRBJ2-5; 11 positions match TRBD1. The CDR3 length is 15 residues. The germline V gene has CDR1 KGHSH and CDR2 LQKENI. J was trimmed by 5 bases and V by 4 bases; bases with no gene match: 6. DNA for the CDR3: TGTGCCAGCTCACTCGGACAGGGGGCATTCGAGACCCAGTACTTC. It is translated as CASSLGQGAFETQYF.

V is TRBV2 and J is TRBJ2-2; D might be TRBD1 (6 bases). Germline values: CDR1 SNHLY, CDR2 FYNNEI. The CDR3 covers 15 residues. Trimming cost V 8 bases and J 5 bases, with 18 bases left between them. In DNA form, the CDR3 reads TGTGCCAGCCAAACAGGGTTTTCTAGTACCGGGGAGCTGTTTTTT. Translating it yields CASQTGFSSTGELFF.

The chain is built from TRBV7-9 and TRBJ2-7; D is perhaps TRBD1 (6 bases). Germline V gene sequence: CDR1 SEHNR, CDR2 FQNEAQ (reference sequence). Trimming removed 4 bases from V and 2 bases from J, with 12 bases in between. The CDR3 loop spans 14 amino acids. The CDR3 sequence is CASSSTDSTYEQYF. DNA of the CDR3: TGTGCCAGCAGCTCGACGGACAGTACCTACGAGCAGTACTTC.

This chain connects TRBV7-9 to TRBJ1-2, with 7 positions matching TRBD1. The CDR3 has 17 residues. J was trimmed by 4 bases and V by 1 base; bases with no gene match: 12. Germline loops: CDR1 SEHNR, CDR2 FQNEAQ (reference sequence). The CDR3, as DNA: TGTGCCAGCAGCTTAGGAGGGGGATACCGGACAGGCTATGGCTACACCTTC. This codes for CASSLGGGYRTGYGYTF.

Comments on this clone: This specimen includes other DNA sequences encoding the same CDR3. CDR3 residues: CASSPGTGTSYEQYF. In nucleotides, the CDR3 is TGTGCCAGCTCACCGGGTACAGGGACGTCCTACGAGCAGTACTTC. The V call is TRBV18, the J call TRBJ2-7, with D possibly being TRBD1 (6 bases). V was pared by 3 bases and J by 1 base, with 13 bases between. The CDR3 runs to 15 residues. Germline CDR1 reads KGHSH; CDR2 reads LQKENI.

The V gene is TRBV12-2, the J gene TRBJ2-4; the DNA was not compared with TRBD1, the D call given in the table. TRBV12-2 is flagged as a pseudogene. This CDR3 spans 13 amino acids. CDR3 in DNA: TGTGCAAGTCGCTTATGCAGGGTTAACATTCAGTACTTC. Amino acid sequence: CASRLCRVNIQYF.

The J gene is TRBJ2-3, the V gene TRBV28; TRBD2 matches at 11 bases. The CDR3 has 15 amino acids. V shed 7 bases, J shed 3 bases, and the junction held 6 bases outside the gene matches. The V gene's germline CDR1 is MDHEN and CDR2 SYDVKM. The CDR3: CASTYTSGRTDTQYF. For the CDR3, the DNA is TGTGCCAGCACCTACACTAGCGGGAGAACAGATACGCAGTATTTT.

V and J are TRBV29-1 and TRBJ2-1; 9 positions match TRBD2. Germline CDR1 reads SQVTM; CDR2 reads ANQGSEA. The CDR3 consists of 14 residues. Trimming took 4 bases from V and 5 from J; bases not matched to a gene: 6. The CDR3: CSVGRLAANNEQFF. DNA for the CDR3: TGCAGCGTTGGGCGACTAGCGGCTAACAATGAGCAGTTCTTC.

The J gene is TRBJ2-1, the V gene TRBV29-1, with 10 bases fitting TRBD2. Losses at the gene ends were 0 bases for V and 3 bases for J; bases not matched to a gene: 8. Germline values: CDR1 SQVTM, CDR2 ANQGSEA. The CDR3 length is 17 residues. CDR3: CSVEDTSGGAYYNEQFF. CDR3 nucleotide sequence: TGCAGCGTTGAAGATACAAGCGGGGGGGCTTACTACAATGAGCAGTTCTTC.

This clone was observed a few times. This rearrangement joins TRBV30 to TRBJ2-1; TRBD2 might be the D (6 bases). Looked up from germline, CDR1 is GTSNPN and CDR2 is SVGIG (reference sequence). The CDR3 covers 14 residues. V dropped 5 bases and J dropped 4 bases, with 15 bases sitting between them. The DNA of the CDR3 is TGTGCCTGGGCCCTTTGGGGGACTTACAATGAGCAGTTCTTC. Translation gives CAWALWGTYNEQFF.

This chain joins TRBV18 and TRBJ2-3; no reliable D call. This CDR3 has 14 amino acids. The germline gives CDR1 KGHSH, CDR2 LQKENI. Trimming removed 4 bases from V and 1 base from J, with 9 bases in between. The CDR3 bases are TGTGCCAGCTCACTACAGAGAGGCACAGATACGCAGTATTTT. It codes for CASSLQRGTDTQYF. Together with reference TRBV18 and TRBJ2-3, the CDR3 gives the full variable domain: NAGVMQNPRHLVRRRGQEARLRCSPMKGHSHVYWYRQLPEEGLKFMVYLQKENIIDESGMPKERFSAEFPKEGPSILRIQQVVRGDSAAYFCASSLQRGTDTQYFGPGTRLTVL.

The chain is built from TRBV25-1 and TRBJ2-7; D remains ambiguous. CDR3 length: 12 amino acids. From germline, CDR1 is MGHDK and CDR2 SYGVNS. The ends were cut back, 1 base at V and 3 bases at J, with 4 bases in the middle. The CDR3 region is CASSEFNYEQYF. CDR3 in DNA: TGTGCCAGCAGTGAATTTAACTACGAGCAGTACTTC.

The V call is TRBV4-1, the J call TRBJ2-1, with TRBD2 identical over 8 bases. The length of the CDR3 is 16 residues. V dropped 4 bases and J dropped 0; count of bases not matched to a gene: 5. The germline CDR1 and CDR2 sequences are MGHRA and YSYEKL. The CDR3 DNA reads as TGCGCCAGCAGCCTGGCCAGCGGGAGCTCCTACAATGAGCAGTTCTTC. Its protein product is CASSLASGSSYNEQFF.

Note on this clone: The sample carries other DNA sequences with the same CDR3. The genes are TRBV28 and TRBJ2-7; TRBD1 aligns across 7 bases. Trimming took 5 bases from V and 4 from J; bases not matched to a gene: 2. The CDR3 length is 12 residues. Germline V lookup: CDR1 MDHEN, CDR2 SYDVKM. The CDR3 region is CASSLQGYEQYF. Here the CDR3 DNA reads TGTGCCAGCAGTCTACAGGGGTACGAGCAGTACTTC.

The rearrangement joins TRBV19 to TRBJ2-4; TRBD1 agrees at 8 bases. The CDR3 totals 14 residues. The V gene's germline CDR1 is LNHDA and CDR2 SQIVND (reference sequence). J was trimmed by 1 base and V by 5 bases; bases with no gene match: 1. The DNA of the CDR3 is TGTGCCAGTAGTTCAGGGGGCGCCAAAAACATTCAGTACTTC. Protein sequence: CASSSGGAKNIQYF.

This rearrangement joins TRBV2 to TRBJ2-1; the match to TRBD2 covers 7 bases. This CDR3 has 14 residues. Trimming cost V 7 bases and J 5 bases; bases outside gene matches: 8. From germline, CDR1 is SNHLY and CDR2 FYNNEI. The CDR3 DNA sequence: TGTGCCAGCACTCGGGACTACTCGAACAATGAGCAGTTCTTC. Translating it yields CASTRDYSNNEQFF.

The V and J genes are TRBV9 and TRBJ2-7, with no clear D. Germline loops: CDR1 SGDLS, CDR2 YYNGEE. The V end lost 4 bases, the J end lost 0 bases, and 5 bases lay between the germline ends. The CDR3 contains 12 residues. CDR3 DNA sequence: TGTGCCAGCAGCTCCAACTCCTACGAGCAGTACTTC. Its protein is CASSSNSYEQYF.

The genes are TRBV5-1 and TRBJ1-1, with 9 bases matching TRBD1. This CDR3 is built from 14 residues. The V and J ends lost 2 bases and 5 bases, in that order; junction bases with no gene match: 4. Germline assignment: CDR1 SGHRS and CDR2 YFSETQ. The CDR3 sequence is CASSFTGTGTEAFF. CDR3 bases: TGCGCCAGCAGCTTTACCGGGACAGGGACTGAAGCTTTCTTT.

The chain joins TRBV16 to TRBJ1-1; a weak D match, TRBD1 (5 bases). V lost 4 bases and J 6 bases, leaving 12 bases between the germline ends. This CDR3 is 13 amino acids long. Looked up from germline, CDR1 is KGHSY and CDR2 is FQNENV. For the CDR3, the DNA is TGTGCCAGCAGCCCAGGGCCGACCCCTGAAGCTTTCTTT. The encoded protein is CASSPGPTPEAFF.